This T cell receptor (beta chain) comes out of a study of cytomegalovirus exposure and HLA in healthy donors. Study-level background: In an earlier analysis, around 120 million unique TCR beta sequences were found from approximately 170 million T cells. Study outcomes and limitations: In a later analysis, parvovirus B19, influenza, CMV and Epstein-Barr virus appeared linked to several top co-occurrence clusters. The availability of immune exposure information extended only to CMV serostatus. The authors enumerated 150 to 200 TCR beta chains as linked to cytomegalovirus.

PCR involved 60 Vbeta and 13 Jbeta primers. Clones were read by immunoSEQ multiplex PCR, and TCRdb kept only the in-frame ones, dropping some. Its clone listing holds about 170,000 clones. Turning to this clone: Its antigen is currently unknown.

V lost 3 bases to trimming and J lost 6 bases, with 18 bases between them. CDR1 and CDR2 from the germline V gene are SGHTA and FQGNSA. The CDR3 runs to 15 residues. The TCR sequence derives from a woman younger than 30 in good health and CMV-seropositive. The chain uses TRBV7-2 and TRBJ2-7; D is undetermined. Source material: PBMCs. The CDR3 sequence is CASSFSGPTFSEQYF. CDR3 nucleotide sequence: TGTGCCAGCAGCTTTTCTGGTCCGACATTTTCCGAGCAGTACTTC.